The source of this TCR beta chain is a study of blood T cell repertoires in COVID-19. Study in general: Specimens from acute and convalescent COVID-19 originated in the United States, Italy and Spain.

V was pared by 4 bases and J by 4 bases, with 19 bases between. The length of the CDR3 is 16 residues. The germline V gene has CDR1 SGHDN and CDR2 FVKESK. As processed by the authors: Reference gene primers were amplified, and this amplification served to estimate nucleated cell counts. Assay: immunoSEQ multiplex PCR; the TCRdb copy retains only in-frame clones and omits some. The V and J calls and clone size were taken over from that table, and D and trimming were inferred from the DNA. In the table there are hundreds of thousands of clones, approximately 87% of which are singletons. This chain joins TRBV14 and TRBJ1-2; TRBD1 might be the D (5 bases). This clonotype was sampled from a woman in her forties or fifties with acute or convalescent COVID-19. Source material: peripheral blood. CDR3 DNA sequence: TGTGCCAGCAGCCCCGCCAGGGCCTTGCCTTTCTATGGCTACACCTTC. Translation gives CASSPARALPFYGYTF.